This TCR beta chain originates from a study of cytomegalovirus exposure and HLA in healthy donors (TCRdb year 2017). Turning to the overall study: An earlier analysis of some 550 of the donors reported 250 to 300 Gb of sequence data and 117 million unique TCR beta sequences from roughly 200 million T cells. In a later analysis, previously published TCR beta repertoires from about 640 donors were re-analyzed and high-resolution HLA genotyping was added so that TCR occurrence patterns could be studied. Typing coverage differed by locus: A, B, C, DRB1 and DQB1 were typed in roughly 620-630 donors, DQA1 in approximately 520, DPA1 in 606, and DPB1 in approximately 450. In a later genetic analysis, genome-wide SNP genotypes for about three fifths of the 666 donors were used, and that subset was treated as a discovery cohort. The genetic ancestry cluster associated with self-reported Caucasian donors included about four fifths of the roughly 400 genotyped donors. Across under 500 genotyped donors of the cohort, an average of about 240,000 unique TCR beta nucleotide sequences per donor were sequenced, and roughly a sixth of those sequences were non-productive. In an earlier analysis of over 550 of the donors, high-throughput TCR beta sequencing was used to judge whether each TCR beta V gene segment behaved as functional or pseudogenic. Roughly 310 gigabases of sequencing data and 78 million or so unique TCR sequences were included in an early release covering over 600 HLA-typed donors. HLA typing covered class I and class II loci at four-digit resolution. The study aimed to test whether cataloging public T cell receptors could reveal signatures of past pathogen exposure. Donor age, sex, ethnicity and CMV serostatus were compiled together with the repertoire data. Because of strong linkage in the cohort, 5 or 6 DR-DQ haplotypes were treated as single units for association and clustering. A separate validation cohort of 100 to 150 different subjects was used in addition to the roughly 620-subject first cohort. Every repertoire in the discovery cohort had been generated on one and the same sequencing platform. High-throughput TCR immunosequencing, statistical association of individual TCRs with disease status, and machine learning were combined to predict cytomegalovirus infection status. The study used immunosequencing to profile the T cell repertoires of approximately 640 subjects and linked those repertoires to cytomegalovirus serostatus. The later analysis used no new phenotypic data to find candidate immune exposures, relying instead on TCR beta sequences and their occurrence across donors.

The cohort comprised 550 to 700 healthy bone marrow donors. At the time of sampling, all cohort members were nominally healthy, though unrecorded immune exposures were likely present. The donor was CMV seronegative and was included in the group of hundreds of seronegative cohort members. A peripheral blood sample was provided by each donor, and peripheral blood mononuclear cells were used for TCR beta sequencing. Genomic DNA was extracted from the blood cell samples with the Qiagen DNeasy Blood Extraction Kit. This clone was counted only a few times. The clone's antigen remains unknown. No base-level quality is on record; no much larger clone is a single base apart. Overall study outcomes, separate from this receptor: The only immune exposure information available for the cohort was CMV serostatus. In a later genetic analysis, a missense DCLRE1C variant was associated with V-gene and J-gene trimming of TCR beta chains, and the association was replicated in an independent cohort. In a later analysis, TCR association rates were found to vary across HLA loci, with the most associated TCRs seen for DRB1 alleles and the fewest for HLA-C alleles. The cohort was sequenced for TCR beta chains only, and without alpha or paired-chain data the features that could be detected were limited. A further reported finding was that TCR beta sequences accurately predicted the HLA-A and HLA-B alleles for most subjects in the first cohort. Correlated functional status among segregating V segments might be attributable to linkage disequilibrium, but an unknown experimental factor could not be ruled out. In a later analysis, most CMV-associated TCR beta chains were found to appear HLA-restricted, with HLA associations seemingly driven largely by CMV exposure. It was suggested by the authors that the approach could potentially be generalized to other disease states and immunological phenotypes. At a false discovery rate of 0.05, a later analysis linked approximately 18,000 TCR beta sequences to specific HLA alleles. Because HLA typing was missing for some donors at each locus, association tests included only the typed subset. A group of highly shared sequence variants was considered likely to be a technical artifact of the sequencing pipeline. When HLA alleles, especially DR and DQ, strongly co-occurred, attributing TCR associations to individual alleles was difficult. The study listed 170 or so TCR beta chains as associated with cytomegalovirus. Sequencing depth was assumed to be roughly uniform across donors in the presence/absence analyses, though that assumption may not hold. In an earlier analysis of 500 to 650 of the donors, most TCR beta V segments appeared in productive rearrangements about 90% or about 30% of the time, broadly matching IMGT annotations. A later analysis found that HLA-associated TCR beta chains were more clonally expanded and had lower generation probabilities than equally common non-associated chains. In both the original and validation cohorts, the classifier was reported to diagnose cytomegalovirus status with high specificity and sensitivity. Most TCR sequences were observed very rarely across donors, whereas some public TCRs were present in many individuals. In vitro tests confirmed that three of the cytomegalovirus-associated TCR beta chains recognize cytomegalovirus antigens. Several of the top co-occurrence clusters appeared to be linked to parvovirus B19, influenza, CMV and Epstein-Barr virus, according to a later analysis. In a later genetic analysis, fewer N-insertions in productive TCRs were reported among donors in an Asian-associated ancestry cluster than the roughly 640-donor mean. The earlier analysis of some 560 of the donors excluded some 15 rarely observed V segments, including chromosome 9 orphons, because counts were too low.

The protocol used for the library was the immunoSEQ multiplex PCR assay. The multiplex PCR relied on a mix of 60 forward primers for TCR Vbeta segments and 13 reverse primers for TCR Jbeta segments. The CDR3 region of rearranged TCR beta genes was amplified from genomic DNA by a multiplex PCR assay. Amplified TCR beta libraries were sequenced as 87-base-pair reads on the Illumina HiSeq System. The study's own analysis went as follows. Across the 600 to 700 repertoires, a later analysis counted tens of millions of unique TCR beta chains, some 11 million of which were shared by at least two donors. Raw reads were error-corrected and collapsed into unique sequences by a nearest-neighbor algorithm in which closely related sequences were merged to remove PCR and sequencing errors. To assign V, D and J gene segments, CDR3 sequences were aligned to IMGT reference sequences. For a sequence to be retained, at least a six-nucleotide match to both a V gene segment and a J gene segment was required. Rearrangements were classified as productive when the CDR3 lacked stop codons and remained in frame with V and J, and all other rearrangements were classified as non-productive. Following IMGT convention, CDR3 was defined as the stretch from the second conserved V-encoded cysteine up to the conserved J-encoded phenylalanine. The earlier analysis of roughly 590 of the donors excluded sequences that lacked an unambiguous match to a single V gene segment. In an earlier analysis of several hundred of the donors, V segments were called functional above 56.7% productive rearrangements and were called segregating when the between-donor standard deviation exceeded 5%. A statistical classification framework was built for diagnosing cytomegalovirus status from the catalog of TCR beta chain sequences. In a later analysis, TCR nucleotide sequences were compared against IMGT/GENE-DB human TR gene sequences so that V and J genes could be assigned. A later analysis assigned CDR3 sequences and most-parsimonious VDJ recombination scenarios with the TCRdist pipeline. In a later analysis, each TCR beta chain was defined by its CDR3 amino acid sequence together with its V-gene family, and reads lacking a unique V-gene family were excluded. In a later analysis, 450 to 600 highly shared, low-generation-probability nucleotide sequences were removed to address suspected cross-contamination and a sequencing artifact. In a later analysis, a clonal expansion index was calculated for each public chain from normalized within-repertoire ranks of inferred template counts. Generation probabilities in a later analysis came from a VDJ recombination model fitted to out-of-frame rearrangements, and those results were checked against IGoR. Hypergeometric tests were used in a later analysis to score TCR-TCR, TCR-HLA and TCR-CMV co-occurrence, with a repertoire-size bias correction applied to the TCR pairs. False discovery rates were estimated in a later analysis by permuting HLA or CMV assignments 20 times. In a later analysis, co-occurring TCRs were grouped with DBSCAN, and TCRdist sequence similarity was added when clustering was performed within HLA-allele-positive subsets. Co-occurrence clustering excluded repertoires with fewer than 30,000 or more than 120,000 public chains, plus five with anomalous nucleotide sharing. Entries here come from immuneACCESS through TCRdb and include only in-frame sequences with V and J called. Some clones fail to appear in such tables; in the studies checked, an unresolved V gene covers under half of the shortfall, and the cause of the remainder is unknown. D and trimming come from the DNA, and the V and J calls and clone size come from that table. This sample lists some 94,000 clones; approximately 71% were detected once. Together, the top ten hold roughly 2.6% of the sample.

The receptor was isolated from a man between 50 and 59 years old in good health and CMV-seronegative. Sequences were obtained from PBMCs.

The CDR3 reads as follows: CASSVVDIPNYGYTF. The nucleotide sequence is TGTGCCAGCAGCGTAGTGGACATTCCTAACTATGGCTACACCTTC. Recombination connected TRBV9 to TRBJ1-2, with a weak D call of TRBD1 (5 bases match). CDR1 SGDLS and CDR2 YYNGEE are derived from the germline V gene. V is cut by 0 bases and J by 0 bases, and the space between the germline ends is 9 bases. Measured from the cysteine to the phenylalanine, the CDR3 is 15 residues long. Just CDR3 DNA is preserved here, 45 bases in frame from base 1.